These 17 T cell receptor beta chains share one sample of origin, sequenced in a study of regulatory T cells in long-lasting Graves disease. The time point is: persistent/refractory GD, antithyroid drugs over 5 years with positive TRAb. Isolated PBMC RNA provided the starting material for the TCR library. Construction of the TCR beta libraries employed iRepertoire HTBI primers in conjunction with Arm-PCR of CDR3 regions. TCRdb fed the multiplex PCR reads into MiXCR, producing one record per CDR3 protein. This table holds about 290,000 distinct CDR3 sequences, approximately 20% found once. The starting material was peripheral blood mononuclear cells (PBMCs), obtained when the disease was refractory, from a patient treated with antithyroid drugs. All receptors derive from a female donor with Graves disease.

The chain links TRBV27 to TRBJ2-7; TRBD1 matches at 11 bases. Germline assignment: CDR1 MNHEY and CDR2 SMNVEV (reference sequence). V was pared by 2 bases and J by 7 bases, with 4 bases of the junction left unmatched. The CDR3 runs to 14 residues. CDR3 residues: CASSLRTGGSEQYF. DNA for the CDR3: TGTGCCAGCAGTTTAAGGACAGGGGGCTCTGAGCAGTACTTC.

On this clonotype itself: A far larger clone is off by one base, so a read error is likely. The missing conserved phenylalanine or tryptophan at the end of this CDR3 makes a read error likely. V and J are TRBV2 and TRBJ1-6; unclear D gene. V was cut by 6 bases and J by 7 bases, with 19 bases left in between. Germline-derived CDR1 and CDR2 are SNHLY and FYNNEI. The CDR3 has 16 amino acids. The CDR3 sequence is CASSLALMTANSPLHC. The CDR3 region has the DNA TGTGCCAGCAGCTTAGCGCTAATGACTGCAAATTCACCCCTCCACTGT.

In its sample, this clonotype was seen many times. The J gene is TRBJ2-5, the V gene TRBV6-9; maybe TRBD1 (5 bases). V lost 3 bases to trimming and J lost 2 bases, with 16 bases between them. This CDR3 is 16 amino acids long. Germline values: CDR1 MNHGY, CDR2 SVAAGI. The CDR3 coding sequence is TGTGCCAGCAGTTACTCCGCACAAGGACATCAAGAGACCCAGTACTTC. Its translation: CASSYSAQGHQETQYF.

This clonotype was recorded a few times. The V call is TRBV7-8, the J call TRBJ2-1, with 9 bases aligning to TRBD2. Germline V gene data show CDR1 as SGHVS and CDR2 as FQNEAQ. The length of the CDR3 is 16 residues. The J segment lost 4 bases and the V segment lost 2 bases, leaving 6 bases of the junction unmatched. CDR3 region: CASSLWLAGKYNEQFF. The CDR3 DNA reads TGTGCCAGCAGCTTATGGCTAGCGGGAAAATACAATGAGCAGTTCTTC.

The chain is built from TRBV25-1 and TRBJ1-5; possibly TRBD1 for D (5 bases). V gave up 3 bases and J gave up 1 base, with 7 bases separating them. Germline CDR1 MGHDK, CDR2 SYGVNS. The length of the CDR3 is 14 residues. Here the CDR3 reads CASSDAGSNQPQHF. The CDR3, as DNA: TGTGCCAGCAGTGACGCAGGGAGCAATCAGCCCCAGCATTTT.

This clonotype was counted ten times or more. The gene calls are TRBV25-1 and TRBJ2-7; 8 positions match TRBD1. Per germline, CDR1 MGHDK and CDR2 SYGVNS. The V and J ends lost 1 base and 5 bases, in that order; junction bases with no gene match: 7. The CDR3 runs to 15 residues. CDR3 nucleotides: TGTGCCAGCAGTGAATCGCTACAGGGGGAGGACGAGCAGTACTTC. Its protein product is CASSESLQGEDEQYF.

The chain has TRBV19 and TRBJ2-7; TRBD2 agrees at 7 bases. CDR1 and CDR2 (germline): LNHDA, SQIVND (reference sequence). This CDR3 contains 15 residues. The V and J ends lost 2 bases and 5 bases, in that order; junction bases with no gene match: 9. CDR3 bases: TGTGCCAGTAGTATACAGCGGGGTAGGCCTGACGAGCAGTACTTC. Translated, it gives CASSIQRGRPDEQYF.

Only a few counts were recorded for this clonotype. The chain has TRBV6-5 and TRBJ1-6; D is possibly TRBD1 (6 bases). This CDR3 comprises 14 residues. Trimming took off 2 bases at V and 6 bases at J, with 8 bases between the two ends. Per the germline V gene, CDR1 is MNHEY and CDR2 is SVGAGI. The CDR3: CASSYGTPNSPLHF. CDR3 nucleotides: TGTGCCAGCAGTTACGGGACACCTAATTCACCCCTCCACTTT.

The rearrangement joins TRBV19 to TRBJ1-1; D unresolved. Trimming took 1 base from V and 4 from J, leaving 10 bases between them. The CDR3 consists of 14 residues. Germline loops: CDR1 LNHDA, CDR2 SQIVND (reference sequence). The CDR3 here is CASSIGHLVTEAFF. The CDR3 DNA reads TGTGCCAGTAGTATAGGGCACCTAGTCACTGAAGCTTTCTTT.

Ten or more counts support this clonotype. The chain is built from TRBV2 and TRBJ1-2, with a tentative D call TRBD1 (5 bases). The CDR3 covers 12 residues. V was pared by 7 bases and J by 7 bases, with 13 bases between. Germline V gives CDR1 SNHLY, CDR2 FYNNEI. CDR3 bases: TGTGCCAGCATCGGGCAGGGTGGTGGCTACACCTTC. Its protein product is CASIGQGGGYTF.

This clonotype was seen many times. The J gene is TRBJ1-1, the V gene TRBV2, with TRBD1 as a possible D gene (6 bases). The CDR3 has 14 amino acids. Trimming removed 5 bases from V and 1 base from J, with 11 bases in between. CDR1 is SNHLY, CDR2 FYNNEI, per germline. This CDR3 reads CASSWRGQNTEAFF. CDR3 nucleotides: TGTGCCAGCAGTTGGCGGGGACAGAACACTGAAGCTTTCTTT.

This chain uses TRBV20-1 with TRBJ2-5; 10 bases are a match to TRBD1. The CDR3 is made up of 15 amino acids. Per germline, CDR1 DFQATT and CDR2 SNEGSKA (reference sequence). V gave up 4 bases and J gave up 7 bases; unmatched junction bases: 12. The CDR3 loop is CSAKPATGGLGTQYF. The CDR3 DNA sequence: TGCAGTGCTAAACCTGCGACAGGGGGCTTAGGGACCCAGTACTTC.

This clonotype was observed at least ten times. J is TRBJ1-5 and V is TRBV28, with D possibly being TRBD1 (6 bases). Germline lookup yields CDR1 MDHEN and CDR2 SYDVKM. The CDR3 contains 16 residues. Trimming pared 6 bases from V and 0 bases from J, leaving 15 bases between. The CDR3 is CASRGAGDYSNQPQHF. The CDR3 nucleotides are TGTGCCAGCAGGGGAGCAGGGGATTATAGCAATCAGCCCCAGCATTTT.

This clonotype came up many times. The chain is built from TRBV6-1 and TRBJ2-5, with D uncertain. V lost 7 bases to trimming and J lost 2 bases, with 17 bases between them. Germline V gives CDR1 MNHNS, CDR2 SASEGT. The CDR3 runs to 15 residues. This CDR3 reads CASTSTVLTQETQYF. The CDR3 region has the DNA TGTGCCAGCACCAGTACGGTGCTCACACAAGAGACCCAGTACTTC.

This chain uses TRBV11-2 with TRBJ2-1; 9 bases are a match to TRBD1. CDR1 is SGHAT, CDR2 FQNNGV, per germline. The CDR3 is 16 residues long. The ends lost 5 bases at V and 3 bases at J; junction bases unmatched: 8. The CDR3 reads CASSPEGTGIYNEQFF. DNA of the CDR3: TGTGCCAGCAGCCCGGAAGGGACAGGGATCTACAATGAGCAGTTCTTC. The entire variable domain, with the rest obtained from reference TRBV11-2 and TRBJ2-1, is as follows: EAGVAQSPRYKIIEKRQSVAFWCNPISGHATLYWYQQILGQGPKLLIQFQNNGVVDDSQLPKDRFSAERLKGVDSTLKIQPAKLEDSAVYLCASSPEGTGIYNEQFFGPGTRLTVL.

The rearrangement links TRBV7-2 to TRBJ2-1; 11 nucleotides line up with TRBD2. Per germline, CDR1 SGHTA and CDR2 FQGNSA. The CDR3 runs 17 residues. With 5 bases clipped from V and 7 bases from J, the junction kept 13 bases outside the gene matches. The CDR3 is CASSDRLAGRDRNEQFF. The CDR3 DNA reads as TGTGCCAGCAGCGACCGACTAGCGGGAAGGGATAGGAATGAGCAGTTCTTC.

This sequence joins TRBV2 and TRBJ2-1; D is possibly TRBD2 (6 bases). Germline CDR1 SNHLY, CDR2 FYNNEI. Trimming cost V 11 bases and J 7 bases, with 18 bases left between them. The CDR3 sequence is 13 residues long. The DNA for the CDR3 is TGTGCCGGCCCGGGACTCGACCTGAATGAGCAGTTCTTC. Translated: CAGPGLDLNEQFF.